The following is a TCR beta chain sequence with its context. As yet, its antigen is unknown. Deletions cut 2 bases from V and 9 bases from J, with 17 bases between. This CDR3 has 15 amino acids. CDR1 SGHDN and CDR2 FVKESK come from the germline V gene. This specimen belongs to a study of shared clonotypes between healthy human individuals. Selected positively for CCR7 and CD45RO-negative, naive CD8 cells excluded terminally differentiated effector memory CD45RA+ cells. General observations from the study: All-four-donor shared clonotypes had higher generation probabilities than non-shared clonotypes did.

In the authors' methods: ImmunoSEQ only sent back junction sequences with no quality scores, so filtering was done differently. The data were produced by immunoSEQ multiplex PCR, yet TCRdb's version contains in-frame clones alone and is incomplete. For V, J and clone size, that table is used; D and trimming come from the DNA. Altogether around 700,000 clones are present, about 90% being singletons, with the ten largest covering 24%. Sequenced material: naive CD8+ T cells sorted from blood. The chain uses TRBV14 and TRBJ2-1, with D perhaps given as TRBD1 or TRBD2 (5 bases each). The receptor was isolated from a man aged 30-40 years in good health. This chain's CDR3 is CASSQPPGAGPEQFF. DNA for the CDR3: TGTGCCAGCAGCCAACCTCCTGGGGCGGGTCCTGAGCAGTTCTTC. The whole variable domain, filled in from reference TRBV14 and TRBJ2-1, reads EAGVTQFPSHSVIEKGQTVTLRCDPISGHDNLYWYRRVMGKEIKFLLHFVKESKQDESGMPNNRFLAERTGGTYSTLKVQPAELEDSGVYFCASSQPPGAGPEQFFGPGTRLTVL.